These 13 T cell receptor beta chains originate from one sample sequenced in a study of beta chain features in type 1 diabetes. Expressed TCRB transcripts were sequenced after all isolated RNA was converted to cDNA. Sequenced by immunoSEQ multiplex PCR; TCRdb stores in-frame clones only, minus some. The table records 900,000 or so clones, 15% to 20% of them present only once. Sequencing was done on a sample of naive CD4+ T cells from blood. Receptor source: a woman between 18 and 29 years old in good health.

At least ten counts were recorded for this clone. The chain joins TRBV10-3 to TRBJ2-3; 7 bases match TRBD1. Unmatched junction bases numbered 1, after V lost 4 bases and J lost 0 bases. This CDR3 comprises 14 residues. CDR1 is ENHRY, CDR2 SYGVKD, per germline. This CDR3 is CAISGDSSTDTQYF. The CDR3 nucleotides read TGTGCCATCAGTGGGGACAGCAGCACAGATACGCAGTATTTT.

The chain joins TRBV27 to TRBJ1-1, with D possibly being TRBD1 (5 bases). The CDR3 loop spans 14 amino acids. V gave up 3 bases and J gave up 2 bases, with 10 bases separating them. CDR1 MNHEY and CDR2 SMNVEV come from the germline V gene (reference sequence). Written as DNA, the CDR3 is TGTGCCAGCAGTTTCGGCAGGGTCAACACTGAAGCTTTCTTT. This encodes CASSFGRVNTEAFF.

CDR3 coding DNA: TGTGCCAGCAGTCCCGGGACAGGGACCCTAGCCAAAAACATTCAGTACTTC. Its translation is CASSPGTGTLAKNIQYF. The genes are TRBV28 and TRBJ2-4; 9 bases match TRBD1. The CDR3 totals 17 residues. CDR1 is MDHEN, CDR2 SYDVKM, per germline. Losses at the gene ends were 5 bases for V and 0 bases for J; bases not matched to a gene: 8.

This clone has only a few counts. The chain employs TRBV7-2 and TRBJ2-3; 11 bases fit TRBD2. V dropped 4 bases and J dropped 4; count of bases not matched to a gene: 4. The V gene's germline CDR1 is SGHTA and CDR2 FQGNSA. The CDR3 covers 15 residues. The CDR3 DNA follows: TGTGCCAGCAGCTGGTCGGGACTAGCGGCAGATACGCAGTATTTT. Protein: CASSWSGLAADTQYF.

This clone occurred a few times. The chain links TRBV2 to TRBJ2-1; no clear D gene. The V gene lost 4 bases and the J gene lost 9 bases, with 16 bases spanning the gap. CDR3 length: 14 amino acids. Germline CDR1 SNHLY, CDR2 FYNNEI. CDR3: CASSALGASFEQFF. The CDR3 DNA follows: TGTGCCAGCAGTGCCTTAGGCGCGTCCTTTGAGCAGTTCTTC.

The chain uses TRBV6-1 and TRBJ2-5; D uncertain. Trimming shortened V by 1 base and J by 0 bases, and 12 bases separated the two germline ends. The CDR3 contains 16 residues. Germline-derived CDR1 and CDR2 are MNHNS and SASEGT. CDR3 sequence: CASSEGVGSYQETQYF. The CDR3 DNA is TGTGCCAGCAGTGAAGGGGTGGGGTCCTACCAAGAGACCCAGTACTTC.

The chain links TRBV18 to TRBJ2-1; 12 bases match TRBD2. The germline CDR1 and CDR2 sequences are KGHSH and LQKENI. CDR3 size: 17 residues. V was clipped by 0 bases and J by 6 bases; unmatched bases: 6. CDR3 amino acids: CASSPPGLAGGPNEQFF. CDR3 nucleotides: TGTGCCAGCTCACCACCGGGGCTAGCGGGGGGGCCCAATGAGCAGTTCTTC.

This clone was counted between two and nine times. This chain joins TRBV21-1 and TRBJ1-2; the table's D gene call, TRBD1, was not cross checked with the DNA. TRBV21-1 is labeled a pseudogene. This CDR3 spans 17 amino acids. In DNA, the CDR3 is TGTGCCAGCAGCAAAGTAGTGGGCGCCAGCATAAACTATGGCTACACCTTC. Translating it yields CASSKVVGASINYGYTF.

The chain links TRBV18 to TRBJ2-3; D is perhaps TRBD1 (5 bases). This CDR3 is built from 14 residues. Germline CDR1 KGHSH, CDR2 LQKENI. Trimming removed 8 bases from V and 0 bases from J, with 12 bases in between. The CDR3 DNA is TGTGCCAGCCAAGGACAAAAGAGCACAGATACGCAGTATTTT. This encodes CASQGQKSTDTQYF. The variable domain in full, with the rest retrieved from reference TRBV18 and TRBJ2-3, is NAGVMQNPRHLVRRRGQEARLRCSPMKGHSHVYWYRQLPEEGLKFMVYLQKENIIDESGMPKERFSAEFPKEGPSILRIQQVVRGDSAAYFCASQGQKSTDTQYFGPGTRLTVL.

The sample holds one count of this clone. The CDR3 loop is CASSAYSGGLDNEQFF. The CDR3 DNA sequence: TGTGCCAGCAGCGCTTACAGTGGGGGCCTGGACAATGAGCAGTTCTTC. This chain uses TRBV9 with TRBJ2-1; TRBD1 is a possible D gene (6 bases). Germline CDR1 and CDR2: SGDLS and YYNGEE. Trimming shortened V by 3 bases and J by 5 bases, and 18 bases separated the two germline ends. CDR3 length: 16 residues.

This clone was seen a few times. Other nucleotide sequences from this sample produce the same CDR3. This chain connects TRBV7-2 to TRBJ2-5; weak D call: TRBD2 (5 bases). The CDR3 loop spans 14 amino acids. Deletions cut 0 bases from V and 4 bases from J, with 9 bases between. The germline CDR1 and CDR2 sequences are SGHTA and FQGNSA. The CDR3 DNA is TGTGCCAGCAGCTTAGCGGGAGCCGTAGAGACCCAGTACTTC. Translated: CASSLAGAVETQYF.

This clone was counted only a few times. The rearrangement links TRBV25-1 to TRBJ1-1, with D perhaps matching TRBD1 (5 bases). The CDR3 runs to 16 residues. Looked up from germline, CDR1 is MGHDK and CDR2 is SYGVNS. Trimming took off 3 bases at V and 1 base at J, with 15 bases between the two ends. CDR3 nucleotides: TGTGCCAGCAGTGAGGCCAGGGTAAGGGGGAACACTGAAGCTTTCTTT. Its translation: CASSEARVRGNTEAFF.

This clone was seen more than once but under ten times. The V gene is TRBV7-3, the J gene TRBJ2-6; the D is unclear. CDR3 length: 14 residues. V lost 5 bases, J lost 0 bases, and 5 bases lay in between. Germline V gene data show CDR1 as SGHTA and CDR2 as FQGTGA. CDR3 residues: CASSQSSGANVLTF. DNA for the CDR3: TGTGCCAGCAGCCAATCCTCTGGGGCCAACGTCCTGACTTTC.